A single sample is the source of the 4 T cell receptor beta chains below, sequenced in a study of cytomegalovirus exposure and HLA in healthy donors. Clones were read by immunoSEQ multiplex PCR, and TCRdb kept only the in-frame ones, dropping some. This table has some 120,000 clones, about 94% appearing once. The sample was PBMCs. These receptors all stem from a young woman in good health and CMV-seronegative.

CDR3 coding DNA: TGTGCCAGCAGGCGACTAGCGGGGGGGCACGAGACCCAGTACTTC. This sequence encodes CASRRLAGGHETQYF. The chain uses TRBV28 and TRBJ2-5; 14 nucleotides line up with TRBD2. With V trimmed by 6 bases and J by 5 bases, 5 bases remained unmatched. Germline CDR1 reads MDHEN; CDR2 reads SYDVKM. This CDR3 contains 15 residues. The full variable domain, completed using reference TRBV28 and TRBJ2-5, is DVKVTQSSRYLVKRTGEKVFLECVQDMDHENMFWYRQDPGLGLRLIYFSYDVKMKEKGDIPEGYSVSREKKERFSLILESASTNQTSMYLCASRRLAGGHETQYFGPGTRLLVL.

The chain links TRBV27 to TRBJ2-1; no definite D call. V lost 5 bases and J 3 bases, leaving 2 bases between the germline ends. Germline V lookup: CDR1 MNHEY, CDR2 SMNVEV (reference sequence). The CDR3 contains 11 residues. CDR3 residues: CASSHYNEQFF. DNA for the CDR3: TGTGCCAGCAGTCACTACAATGAGCAGTTCTTC.

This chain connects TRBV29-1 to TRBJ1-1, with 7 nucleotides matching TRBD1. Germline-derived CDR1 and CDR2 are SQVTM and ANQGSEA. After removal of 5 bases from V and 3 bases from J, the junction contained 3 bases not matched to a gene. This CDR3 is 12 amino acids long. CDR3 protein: CSVNDRDTEAFF. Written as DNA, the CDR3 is TGCAGCGTTAACGACAGGGACACTGAAGCTTTCTTT. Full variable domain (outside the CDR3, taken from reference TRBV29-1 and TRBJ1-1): SAVISQKPSRDICQRGTSLTIQCQVDSQVTMMFWYRQQPGQSLTLIATANQGSEATYESGFVIDKFPISRPNLTFSTLTVSNMSPEDSSIYLCSVNDRDTEAFFGQGTRLTVV.

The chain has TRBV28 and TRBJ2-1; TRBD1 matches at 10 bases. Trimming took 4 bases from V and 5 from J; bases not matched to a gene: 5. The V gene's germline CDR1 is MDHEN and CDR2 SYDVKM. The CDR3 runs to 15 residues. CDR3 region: CASSYFGTGDNEQFF. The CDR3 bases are TGTGCCAGCAGTTACTTCGGGACAGGGGACAATGAGCAGTTCTTC.